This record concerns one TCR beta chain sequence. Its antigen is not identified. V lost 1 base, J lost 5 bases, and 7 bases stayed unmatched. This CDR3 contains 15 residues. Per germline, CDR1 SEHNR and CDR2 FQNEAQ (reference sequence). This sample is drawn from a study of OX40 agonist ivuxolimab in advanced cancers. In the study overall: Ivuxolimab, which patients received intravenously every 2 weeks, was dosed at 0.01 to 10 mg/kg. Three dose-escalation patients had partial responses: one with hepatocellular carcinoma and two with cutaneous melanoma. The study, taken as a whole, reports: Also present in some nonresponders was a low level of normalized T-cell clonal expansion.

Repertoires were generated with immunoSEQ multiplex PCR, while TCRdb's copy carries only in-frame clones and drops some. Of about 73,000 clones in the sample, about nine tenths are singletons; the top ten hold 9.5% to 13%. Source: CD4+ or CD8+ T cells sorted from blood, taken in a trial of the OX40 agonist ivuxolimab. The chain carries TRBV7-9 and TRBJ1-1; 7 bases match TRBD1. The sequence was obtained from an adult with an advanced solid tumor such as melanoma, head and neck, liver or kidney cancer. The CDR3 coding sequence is TGTGCCAGCAGCTTAGGACAGGGCTGGGAGACTGAAGCTTTCTTT. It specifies CASSLGQGWETEAFF.